This section outlines one T cell receptor beta chain sequence together with its context. In the original workflow: Reference gene primer amplification gave nucleated cell count estimates. Libraries were prepared by immunoSEQ multiplex PCR; TCRdb keeps only in-frame clonotypes and omits some of them. The V and J calls and clone size come from that table; D and trimming were worked out from the DNA. Here the sample spans around 72,000 clones, about 87% being singletons. These data belong to a study of blood T cell repertoires in COVID-19. Background on the study: The United States, Italy and Spain were the sources of the acute and convalescent COVID-19 samples. Sources were T cells, B-cell-depleted T cells, or PBMCs; the material itself was cDNA or gDNA.

Germline assignment: CDR1 MNHEY and CDR2 SVGAGI. The CDR3 length is 15 residues. Germline trimming cut 6 bases from V and 2 bases from J; bases unmatched to any gene: 4. The source of this sequence is a woman aged 50 to 65 with acute or convalescent COVID-19. This chain joins TRBV6-5 and TRBJ2-3; 11 nucleotides match TRBD2. Material for sequencing was peripheral blood. The CDR3 DNA reads as TGTGCCAGCAGGGTACTAGCGGGGGTCACAGATACGCAGTATTTT. Protein sequence: CASRVLAGVTDTQYF.